These 29 T cell receptor beta chains came from one sample sequenced in a study of T cells after yellow fever vaccination (dated by TCRdb to the late 2010s). Library method: 5' RACE. Sequencing used an Illumina NovaSeq 6000. In TCRdb, the public reads were trimmed at Q25 with fastp and aligned with MiXCR, with productive beta chains retained. Duplicate CDR3 protein sequences are folded into a single record with the most common DNA and genes. In all, the sample holds 300,000 to 400,000 distinct CDR3 sequences, and under 5% of those were seen once. The ten largest clones take up 20% to 30% of the sample. This specimen's treatment or condition label, per the study, means: live attenuated yellow fever vaccine strain. This sample comprised PBMCs, obtained 5 days after the yellow fever booster vaccination. The receptors come from a man aged 18 to 35 who received the YFV17D yellow fever vaccine.

The J gene is TRBJ2-7, the V gene TRBV2; TRBD2 aligns across 7 bases. J gave up 5 bases and V 6 bases, and 10 bases lay outside the gene matches. This CDR3 is 14 amino acids long. Germline loops: CDR1 SNHLY, CDR2 FYNNEI. The CDR3 sequence: CASSSGTREDEQYF. The CDR3 region has the DNA TGTGCCAGCAGCTCCGGGACTCGGGAGGACGAGCAGTACTTC.

This clonotype was picked up a small number of times. The chain couples TRBV7-2 to TRBJ1-5; 7 bases map to TRBD1. Germline trimming cut 2 bases from V and 13 bases from J; bases unmatched to any gene: 5. Germline V lookup: CDR1 SGHTA, CDR2 FQGNSA. There are 12 residues in the CDR3. In nucleotides, the CDR3 is TGTGCCAGCAGCTTACAGACAGGGTATCAGCATTTT. It is translated as CASSLQTGYQHF.

CDR3 DNA: TGTGCCAGCAGTTTGGTAAGCGCCCACAATGAGCAGTTCTTC. The encoded protein is CASSLVSAHNEQFF. The chain has TRBV27 and TRBJ2-1; D unresolved. Germline values: CDR1 MNHEY, CDR2 SMNVEV (reference sequence). With 3 bases removed from V and 5 bases from J, the gap between germline ends came to 11 bases. There are 14 residues in the CDR3.

This clonotype was seen many times. This chain joins TRBV5-1 and TRBJ2-3; 14 bases align to TRBD2. Germline CDR1 is SGHRS and CDR2 is YFSETQ. V lost 5 bases to trimming and J lost 2 bases; unmatched junction nucleotides: 4. The CDR3 length is 16 residues. The CDR3 sequence: CASRTGLAGVTDTQYF. The CDR3 region has the DNA TGCGCCAGCAGGACGGGACTAGCGGGGGTCACAGATACGCAGTATTTT.

The sample holds a few counts of this clonotype. The rearrangement joins TRBV7-3 to TRBJ1-1, with D possibly matching TRBD1 (5 bases). Trimming left V 4 bases short and J 0 bases short, with 12 bases between. CDR1 and CDR2 (germline): SGHTA, FQGTGA. The CDR3 is 15 residues long. The CDR3 DNA reads as TGTGCCAGCAGCTCAAAAAAGGGGCTGAACACTGAAGCTTTCTTT. Translation: CASSSKKGLNTEAFF. The full variable domain, rest sourced from reference TRBV7-3 and TRBJ1-1, is GAGVSQTPSNKVTEKGKYVELRCDPISGHTALYWYRQSLGQGPEFLIYFQGTGAADDSGLPNDRFFAVRPEGSVSTLKIQRTERGDSAVYLCASSSKKGLNTEAFFGQGTRLTVV.

The V call is TRBV28, the J call TRBJ2-7; the match to TRBD2 covers 9 bases. Trimming at V came to 7 bases and at J to 3 bases, leaving 13 bases not matched to a gene. The CDR3 contains 16 residues. Germline CDR1 MDHEN, CDR2 SYDVKM. CDR3 protein: CASTPSGRGGFYEQYV. The CDR3 coding sequence is TGTGCCAGCACCCCGAGCGGGCGGGGGGGTTTCTACGAGCAGTACGTC.

This clonotype was observed a handful of times. V usage is TRBV28 and J usage is TRBJ1-5; D is possibly TRBD1 (5 bases). The germline gives CDR1 MDHEN, CDR2 SYDVKM. V was pared by 7 bases and J by 6 bases, with 13 bases between. CDR3 size: 13 residues. This CDR3 is CASNWQGGQPQHF. CDR3 bases: TGTGCCAGCAATTGGCAGGGCGGTCAGCCCCAGCATTTT. The variable domain in full, completed from reference TRBV28 and TRBJ1-5, reads DVKVTQSSRYLVKRTGEKVFLECVQDMDHENMFWYRQDPGLGLRLIYFSYDVKMKEKGDIPEGYSVSREKKERFSLILESASTNQTSMYLCASNWQGGQPQHFGDGTRLSIL.

This clonotype came up a few times. The CDR3 loop is CASSLISLRGGTQYF. The CDR3 DNA is TGTGCCAGCAGCTTAATTTCCCTTAGGGGCGGGACCCAGTACTTC. This chain links TRBV7-9 with TRBJ2-5, with a weak D call TRBD1 (5 bases). CDR3 length equals 15 residues. The germline V gene encodes CDR1 SEHNR and CDR2 FQNEAQ (reference sequence). Trimming pared 2 bases from V and 7 bases from J, leaving 17 bases between.

This clonotype was seen a handful of times. J is TRBJ2-5 and V is TRBV20-1, with 8 bases aligning to TRBD2. Trimming at V came to 3 bases and at J to 5 bases, leaving 11 bases not matched to a gene. Germline values: CDR1 DFQATT, CDR2 SNEGSKA (reference sequence). The CDR3 contains 15 residues. In DNA form, the CDR3 reads TGCAGTGCTAGCACGGGAGGGGGTTCGCGGGAGACCCAGTACTTC. Translated: CSASTGGGSRETQYF.

This clonotype appeared many times. The chain combines TRBV6-5 with TRBJ1-6; 9 bases match TRBD1. With V trimmed by 0 bases and J by 9 bases, 3 bases remained unmatched. Germline loops: CDR1 MNHEY, CDR2 SVGAGI. This CDR3 contains 15 residues. CDR3 sequence (DNA): TGTGCCAGCAGTTACTCCGGGACAGGGCTTTCACCCCTCCACTTT. Amino acids: CASSYSGTGLSPLHF.

The chain links TRBV20-1 to TRBJ2-7; D is uncertain. The CDR3 contains 17 residues. The V end was cut by 0 bases, the J end by 6 bases, with 24 bases between. In germline, CDR1 is DFQATT, CDR2 SNEGSKA (reference sequence). The CDR3 DNA follows: TGCAGTGCTAGAGACCCAGCACGGCCCCGTCAGGTCGGCGAGCAGTACTTC. Translated: CSARDPARPRQVGEQYF.

This clonotype was seen a handful of times. The chain carries TRBV15 and TRBJ1-1; D possibly corresponds to TRBD1 (5 bases). CDR1 and CDR2 (germline): LNHNV, YYDKDF (reference sequence). The CDR3 totals 13 residues. With 9 bases removed from V and 4 bases from J, the gap between germline ends came to 15 bases. CDR3 protein: CATRSGDLTEAFF. Written as DNA, the CDR3 is TGTGCCACAAGATCCGGGGACCTCACTGAAGCTTTCTTT.

V usage is TRBV27 and J usage is TRBJ2-7; 9 bases are a match to TRBD1. The CDR3 is 14 amino acids. Germline assignment: CDR1 MNHEY and CDR2 SMNVEV (reference sequence). With V trimmed by 10 bases and J by 0 bases, 7 bases remained unmatched. The DNA for the CDR3 is TGTGCCACCCCGGGACAGGGAAGCTCCTACGAGCAGTACGTC. This gives the protein CATPGQGSSYEQYV.

The sample holds many counts of this clonotype. This sequence joins TRBV7-2 and TRBJ2-5, with D perhaps matching TRBD1 (6 bases). This CDR3 contains 15 residues. CDR1 is SGHTA and CDR2 is FQGNSA in the germline V gene. Trimming took off 3 bases at V and 10 bases at J, with 21 bases between the two ends. CDR3 coding DNA: TGTGCCAGCAGCTTTGGGTTCGGACAGTTGGTTTTCCAGTACTTC. Residues: CASSFGFGQLVFQYF.

This clonotype was counted ten times or more. The chain couples TRBV7-9 to TRBJ1-1; TRBD1 aligns across 7 bases. CDR1 and CDR2 (germline): SEHNR, FQNEAQ (reference sequence). J was trimmed by 4 bases and V by 4 bases; bases with no gene match: 3. The CDR3 loop spans 13 amino acids. The CDR3 bases are TGTGCCAGCAGCTGGGGACAGACCACTGAAGCTTTCTTT. Encoded protein: CASSWGQTTEAFF.

This clonotype was counted a few times. One end of the junction fails to match germline, which may point to a read error. J is TRBJ1-1 and V is TRBV6-1, with 10 bases lining up with TRBD1. The CDR3 extends over 14 amino acids. The germline gives CDR1 MNHNS, CDR2 SASEGT. This chain's CDR3 is CASSEDRGPTEAFF. CDR3 sequence (DNA): TGTGCCAGCAGCGAAGACAGGGGGCCCACTGAAGCTTTCTTT.

The chain is built from TRBV20-1 and TRBJ2-1; TRBD2 matches at 8 bases. V trimming: 3 bases; J trimming: 0 bases; junction bases outside the gene matches: 7. The CDR3 runs to 16 residues. Germline loops: CDR1 DFQATT, CDR2 SNEGSKA (reference sequence). CDR3 amino acids: CSASNQRGSSYNEQFF. CDR3 DNA sequence: TGCAGTGCTAGTAACCAGCGGGGGAGCTCCTACAATGAGCAGTTCTTC.

This clonotype was detected many times. The chain recombines TRBV7-2 with TRBJ2-1, with no clear D. Trimming took off 5 bases at V and 13 bases at J, with 30 bases between the two ends. Germline V gives CDR1 SGHTA, CDR2 FQGNSA. The CDR3 has 17 amino acids. The CDR3 protein is CASSPRTQDLGLTFQFF. The CDR3 nucleotides are TGTGCCAGCAGCCCCCGGACCCAAGATTTAGGGCTCACCTTTCAGTTCTTC.

This clonotype has a handful of counts. The V call is TRBV4-3, the J call TRBJ2-7; no definite D call. Trimming cost V 0 bases and J 4 bases, with 10 bases left between them. The CDR3 spans 14 residues. Germline V gene sequence: CDR1 LGHNA, CDR2 YSLEER. This CDR3 is CASSQEVSNYEQYF. DNA of the CDR3: TGCGCCAGCAGCCAAGAAGTCAGCAATTACGAGCAGTACTTC.

In its sample, this clonotype was seen a few times. The chain has TRBV6-5 and TRBJ1-1, with D tentatively TRBD1 (5 bases). The CDR3 length is 13 residues. Per the germline V gene, CDR1 is MNHEY and CDR2 is SVGAGI. V dropped 0 bases and J dropped 8 bases, with 10 bases sitting between them. The CDR3, as DNA: TGTGCCAGCAGTTACTCCGGGGCACGAGAAGCTTTCTTT. It is translated as CASSYSGAREAFF.

The chain recombines TRBV4-3 with TRBJ1-5; tentative D call: TRBD1 (5 bases). The CDR3 contains 15 residues. Deletions cut 4 bases from V and 6 bases from J, with 16 bases between. Germline lookup yields CDR1 LGHNA and CDR2 YSLEER. The CDR3 DNA sequence: TGCGCCAGCAGCCTGACGGCCGGGCAGGGTCAGCCCCAGCATTTT. Residues: CASSLTAGQGQPQHF.

This clonotype appeared many times. This chain connects TRBV7-9 to TRBJ1-4; 7 nucleotides line up with TRBD1. There are 14 residues in the CDR3. Germline CDR1 SEHNR, CDR2 FQNEAQ (reference sequence). V dropped 5 bases and J dropped 4; count of bases not matched to a gene: 4. DNA of the CDR3: TGTGCCAGCAGCCCTCAGGGGGTTAATGAAAAACTGTTTTTT. Its protein product is CASSPQGVNEKLFF. Full variable domain (rest looked up from reference TRBV7-9 and TRBJ1-4): DTGVSQNPRHKITKRGQNVTFRCDPISEHNRLYWYRQTLGQGPEFLTYFQNEAQLEKSRLLSDRFSAERPKGSFSTLEIQRTEQGDSAMYLCASSPQGVNEKLFFGSGTQLSVL.

This clonotype was detected many times. The CDR3 reads CASSQDAGGQYDNSPLHF. CDR3 bases: TGTGCCAGCAGCCAAGATGCAGGTGGACAGTATGATAATTCACCCCTCCACTTT. The V call is TRBV4-2, the J call TRBJ1-6; D is perhaps TRBD1 (6 bases). Per the germline V gene, CDR1 is LGHNA and CDR2 is YNFKEQ. CDR3 size: 18 residues. The V and J ends lost 0 bases and 5 bases respectively, with 17 bases between them.

The V call is TRBV7-2, the J call TRBJ2-7; TRBD2 matches 11 bases. The V and J ends lost 5 bases and 5 bases, in that order; junction bases with no gene match: 8. Germline CDR1 SGHTA, CDR2 FQGNSA. The CDR3 is made up of 15 amino acids. The CDR3 DNA is TGTGCCAGCAGCGGGAGACTAGCGGGGAAAAACGAGCAGTACTTC. Protein: CASSGRLAGKNEQYF. The whole variable domain, filled in from reference TRBV7-2 and TRBJ2-7, reads GAGVSQSPSNKVTEKGKDVELRCDPISGHTALYWYRQSLGQGLEFLIYFQGNSAPDKSGLPSDRFSAERTGGSVSTLTIQRTQQEDSAVYLCASSGRLAGKNEQYFGPGTRLTVT.

This clonotype was counted a few times. This chain uses TRBV12-3 or TRBV12-4 with TRBJ1-1; D is perhaps TRBD1 (5 bases). Trimming took off 3 bases at V and 2 bases at J, with 16 bases between the two ends. The CDR3 covers 16 residues. CDR3 in amino acids: CASSLQGASPNTEAFF. The CDR3 coding sequence is TGTGCCAGCAGTTTGCAAGGGGCCAGCCCCAACACTGAAGCTTTCTTT.

This clonotype was recorded at least ten times. The V and J genes are TRBV6-5 and TRBJ2-2, with D possibly TRBD1 on 5 matching bases. The V end was cut by 4 bases, the J end by 4 bases, with 10 bases between. The CDR3 loop spans 14 amino acids. Germline V CDR1 and CDR2: MNHEY, SVGAGI. CDR3 coding DNA: TGTGCCAGCAGTTTGGGGCCTCTCACCGGGGAGCTGTTTTTT. It specifies CASSLGPLTGELFF.

In its sample, this clonotype was seen many times. V usage is TRBV15 and J usage is TRBJ1-1; D remains unclear. This CDR3 has 13 amino acids. V was cut by 7 bases and J by 0 bases, with 9 bases left in between. The germline gives CDR1 LNHNV, CDR2 YYDKDF (reference sequence). CDR3 in DNA: TGTGCCACCACGCGTGACTTGAACACTGAAGCTTTCTTT. Residues: CATTRDLNTEAFF. The full variable domain, completed using reference TRBV15 and TRBJ1-1, is DAMVIQNPRYQVTQFGKPVTLSCSQTLNHNVMYWYQQKSSQAPKLLFHYYDKDFNNEADTPDNFQSRRPNTSFCFLDIRSPGLGDTAMYLCATTRDLNTEAFFGQGTRLTVV.

This clonotype was seen at least ten times. This chain connects TRBV6-6 to TRBJ2-7; 12 bases match TRBD2. The CDR3 extends over 16 amino acids. The J segment lost 5 bases and the V segment lost 6 bases, leaving 11 bases of the junction unmatched. Germline assignment: CDR1 MNHNY and CDR2 SVGAGI (reference sequence). The CDR3 region is CASSRSSGGASNEQYV. CDR3 bases: TGTGCCAGCAGCCGCTCTAGCGGGGGGGCCAGCAACGAGCAGTACGTC.

The V gene is TRBV20-1, the J gene TRBJ2-5; TRBD2 matches 13 bases. The V and J ends lost 3 bases and 0 bases, in that order; junction bases with no gene match: 10. CDR3 size: 18 residues. Germline CDR1 reads DFQATT; CDR2 reads SNEGSKA (reference sequence). The CDR3 sequence: CSARDWTSGGQYQETQYF. CDR3 DNA: TGCAGTGCTAGGGACTGGACTAGCGGGGGCCAGTACCAAGAGACCCAGTACTTC.